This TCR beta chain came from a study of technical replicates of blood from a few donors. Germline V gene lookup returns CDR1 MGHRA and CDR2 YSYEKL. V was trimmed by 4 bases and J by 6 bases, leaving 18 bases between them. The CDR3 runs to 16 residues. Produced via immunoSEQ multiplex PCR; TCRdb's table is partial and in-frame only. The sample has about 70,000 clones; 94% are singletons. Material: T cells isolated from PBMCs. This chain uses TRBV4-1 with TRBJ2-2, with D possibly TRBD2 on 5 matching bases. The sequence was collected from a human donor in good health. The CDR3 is CASSPTLRTVPGELFF. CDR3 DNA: TGCGCCAGCAGCCCGACATTACGGACTGTTCCCGGGGAGCTGTTTTTT.